This record looks at one T cell receptor (beta chain) sequence and its context. Its antigen is not identified. A CD45RA-negative memory subset and a CD45RA+ naive subset were separated from the CD4+ cells. Sequenced by immunoSEQ multiplex PCR; TCRdb stores in-frame clones only, minus some. The data hold over 2 million clones, with around 95% observed a single time. This entry belongs to a study of shared clonotypes between healthy human individuals. Overall study findings and caveats: As a rule, naive subsets had a larger estimated richness than memory subsets.

What was sequenced was naive CD4+ T cells sorted from blood. Subset of the sample: CD45RA+ positively selected. The source of this sequence is a man between 18 and 29 years old in good health.

The CDR3 DNA follows: TGTGCCAGTCAGGATGCTAAAGCGGGGAGCTCCTACGAGCAGTACTTC. It yields the protein CASQDAKAGSSYEQYF. V gene TRBV27 combines with J gene TRBJ2-7; TRBD2 agrees at 7 bases. The CDR3 has 16 amino acids. Germline V CDR1 and CDR2: MNHEY, SMNVEV (reference sequence). V trimming: 9 bases; J trimming: 0 bases; junction bases outside the gene matches: 14.